These 16 T cell receptor beta chains came from one sample sequenced in a study of blood T cells in healthy people across ages. Combining a sample-barcoded 5' primer with a J-beta primer mix, a second PCR ran for 7 to 11 cycles. In TCRdb, the 5' RACE reads were re-called with MiXCR into one record per CDR3 protein. The sample includes some 710,000 distinct CDR3 sequences, around a fifth of them seen just once. Sequenced sample: blood. These receptors all stem from a man in his 70s in good health.

This clonotype appeared a few times. The chain is built from TRBV20-1 and TRBJ2-5; D possibly uses TRBD1 or TRBD2 (5 bases each). Germline loops: CDR1 DFQATT, CDR2 SNEGSKA (reference sequence). The CDR3 runs 15 residues. Trimming removed 6 bases from V and 7 bases from J, with 24 bases in between. The CDR3 nucleotides read TGCAGTGCCCCTCACACTAGGCAGGGTCGGGGGACCCAGTACTTC. Translating gives CSAPHTRQGRGTQYF.

Turning to this clonotype: This may be a read error: a much more frequent sequence differs by one nucleotide. This chain uses TRBV10-3 with TRBJ2-3; 14 positions match TRBD2. The length of the CDR3 is 15 residues. CDR1 and CDR2 from the germline V gene are ENHRY and SYGVKD. CDR3: CAISGTSGGTDTQNF. For the CDR3, the DNA is TGTGCCATCAGCGGGACTAGCGGGGGCACAGATACGCAGAATTTT.

This clonotype appeared a few times. The chain combines TRBV11-3 with TRBJ2-2; D is unresolved. Germline lookup yields CDR1 SGHNT and CDR2 YENEEA. The CDR3 has 13 residues. Trimming shortened V by 0 bases and J by 7 bases, and 6 bases separated the two germline ends. CDR3 DNA sequence: TGTGCCAGCAGCTTAGACTCGTACGGGGAGCTGTTTTTT. Translation: CASSLDSYGELFF.

The chain links TRBV29-1 to TRBJ1-4, with 7 bases lining up with TRBD1. V was pared by 7 bases and J by 0 bases, with 11 bases of the junction left unmatched. From germline, CDR1 is SQVTM and CDR2 ANQGSEA. The CDR3 totals 16 residues. The CDR3 reads CSGLYRGYATNEKLFF. The CDR3 DNA sequence: TGCAGCGGCCTATACAGGGGTTATGCAACTAATGAAAAACTGTTTTTT.

The V and J genes are TRBV19 and TRBJ2-4, with no clear D. The germline V and J ends were trimmed by 6 bases and 9 bases, with 9 bases remaining between them. CDR3 length equals 11 residues. The germline CDR1 and CDR2 sequences are LNHDA and SQIVND (reference sequence). CDR3 loop: CASSMLGIQYF. CDR3 sequence (DNA): TGTGCCAGTAGCATGTTGGGCATTCAGTACTTC.

This clonotype has a handful of counts. This rearrangement joins TRBV6-4 to TRBJ2-7; 9 bases agree with TRBD1. CDR3 size: 12 residues. Germline CDR1 reads MRHNA; CDR2 reads SNTAGT. J was trimmed by 5 bases and V by 11 bases; bases with no gene match: 7. The CDR3 DNA is TGTGCCGTTCCGGGACAGGGCCACGAGCAGTACTTC. Translated, it gives CAVPGQGHEQYF.

On this clonotype itself: Relative to the germline gene, one junction end is altered; a read error may explain this. The chain joins TRBV10-3 to TRBJ1-5; TRBD1 agrees at 8 bases. In germline, CDR1 is ENHRY, CDR2 SYGVKD. CDR3 length equals 16 residues. The CDR3 DNA reads as TGTGCCATCAGTGAGGGACAGGGATTGGGGAATCGGCCCCAGCATTTT. Amino acids: CAISEGQGLGNRPQHF.

This clonotype was picked up a small number of times. The chain uses TRBV7-2 and TRBJ2-3; D is possibly TRBD1 or TRBD2 (5 bases each). Germline V gives CDR1 SGHTA, CDR2 FQGNSA. The CDR3 extends over 16 amino acids. V lost 5 bases to trimming and J lost 4 bases, with 19 bases between them. CDR3 DNA sequence: TGTGCCAGCAGCCCCCCCGGGGCCCGATCCCCAGATACGCAGTATTTT. It codes for CASSPPGARSPDTQYF.

This clonotype has a handful of counts. V usage is TRBV11-3 and J usage is TRBJ1-1; TRBD1 matches 11 bases. Germline CDR1 reads SGHNT; CDR2 reads YENEEA. The CDR3 extends over 15 amino acids. The trim removed 9 bases at V and 10 bases at J, leaving 16 bases unmatched. In DNA, the CDR3 is TGTGCCAGTAGACCCGTGGGGACAGGGGGATTGAGAGCTTTCTTT. Its protein product is CASRPVGTGGLRAFF.

The rearrangement links TRBV12-3 or TRBV12-4 to TRBJ1-1; TRBD1 aligns across 10 bases. Trimming removed 5 bases from V and 1 base from J; junction bases left unmatched: 10. The CDR3 is made up of 17 amino acids. CDR3 in amino acids: CASSPNDRGRTNTEAFF. The CDR3 DNA reads as TGTGCCAGCAGTCCCAACGACAGGGGGCGCACGAACACTGAAGCTTTCTTT.

CDR3 sequence: CASSQGLRFYEQYF. In DNA form, the CDR3 reads TGTGCCAGCAGCCAAGGGTTGCGGTTCTACGAGCAGTACTTC. This sequence joins TRBV14 and TRBJ2-1, with unresolved D. Gene TRBJ2-7 matches the end of the DNA better, so the J call may be wrong. CDR1 SGHDN and CDR2 FVKESK come from the germline V gene. CDR3 length: 14 residues.

The V call is TRBV10-3, the J call TRBJ1-1; tentatively, D is TRBD1 (5 bases). This CDR3 spans 16 amino acids. Trimming removed 6 bases at V and 5 bases at J, with 22 bases between. From germline, CDR1 is ENHRY and CDR2 SYGVKD. The CDR3 region is CAISLRDLETGTEAFF. The CDR3 nucleotides read TGTGCCATCAGCCTCCGGGACTTAGAAACGGGGACTGAAGCTTTCTTT.

There are a few counts of this clonotype. The genes are TRBV5-1 and TRBJ2-3; 16 bases fit TRBD2. CDR1 is SGHRS, CDR2 YFSETQ, per germline. The ends lost 3 bases at V and 5 bases at J; junction bases unmatched: 6. The CDR3 spans 17 residues. For the CDR3, the DNA is TGCGCCAGCAGCTCGGGACTAGCGGGAGGGCCGGGAGATACGCAGTATTTT. Translation gives CASSSGLAGGPGDTQYF.

This clonotype was counted only a few times. The chain couples TRBV12-3 or TRBV12-4 to TRBJ2-5; D possibly matches TRBD1 or TRBD2 (5 bases each). Matching the DNA end better, TRBJ2-1 makes the J call doubtful. This CDR3 comprises 14 residues. For the CDR3, the DNA is TGTGCCAGCAGTTTCTGGGGAAGGGGAGATGAGCAGTTCTTC. Translation: CASSFWGRGDEQFF.

The CDR3, as DNA: TGCGCCAGCAGCAGAGGGATGAATGGCTACACCTTC. This gives the protein CASSRGMNGYTF. The chain carries TRBV5-1 and TRBJ1-2; no clear D gene. This CDR3 spans 12 amino acids. V was clipped by 4 bases and J by 6 bases, with 10 bases between them. Germline values: CDR1 SGHRS, CDR2 YFSETQ.

There are a few counts of this clonotype. An end of the junction does not agree with germline; a read error may underlie this. The rearrangement joins TRBV5-1 to TRBJ2-5, with D hard to call. The germline gives CDR1 SGHRS, CDR2 YFSETQ. This CDR3 is 14 amino acids long. The CDR3 here is CASSLAFGDYEQYF. The CDR3 bases are TGCGCCAGCAGCTTGGCGTTTGGGGATTACGAGCAGTATTTC. The variable domain in full, completed from reference TRBV5-1 and TRBJ2-5, reads KAGVTQTPRYLIKTRGQQVTLSCSPISGHRSVSWYQQTPGQGLQFLFEYFSETQRNKGNFPGRFSGRQFSNSRSEMNVSTLELGDSALYLCASSLAFGDYEQYFGPGTRLLVL.